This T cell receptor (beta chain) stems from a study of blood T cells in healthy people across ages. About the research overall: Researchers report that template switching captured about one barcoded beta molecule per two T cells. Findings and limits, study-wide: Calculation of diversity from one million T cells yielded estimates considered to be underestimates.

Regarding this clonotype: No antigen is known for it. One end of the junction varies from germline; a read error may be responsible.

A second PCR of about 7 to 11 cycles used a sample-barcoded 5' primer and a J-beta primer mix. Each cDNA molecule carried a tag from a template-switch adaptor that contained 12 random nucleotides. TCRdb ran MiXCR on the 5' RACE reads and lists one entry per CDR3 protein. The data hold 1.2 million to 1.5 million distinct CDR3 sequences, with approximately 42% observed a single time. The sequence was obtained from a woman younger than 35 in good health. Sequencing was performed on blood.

This CDR3 is CASSLADFAGGVGETQYF. In DNA, the CDR3 is TGCGCCAGCAGCTTGGCCGACTTCGCGGGGGGCGTCGGCGAGACTCAGTACTTC. This sequence joins TRBV5-1 and TRBJ2-5; 8 nucleotides match TRBD2. CDR1 SGHRS and CDR2 YFSETQ come from the germline V gene. This CDR3 is built from 18 residues.